This is a list of T cell receptor beta chains from one sample in a study of T cell responses to AZD1222 COVID-19 vaccine. Clones were sequenced by immunoSEQ multiplex PCR, and TCRdb holds only the in-frame ones, with some missing. The table shows 86,000 or so clones, with about 86% occurring only once. The sequencing here drew on peripheral blood, taken 28 days after the second AZD1222 dose. These receptors came from an adult who received the AZD1222 COVID-19 vaccine. Each CDR3 is given with its conserved first and last residue. The D gene is left open where the match is weak. Not every row has a clone size; where given, it reads once, few, many or a size class.

NA,TRBJ2-3,TRBV4-1,NA,CASSVAGNTQYF,TGCGCCAGCAGTGTTGCGGGAAATACGCAGTATTTT
NA,TRBJ2-7,TRBV30,TRBD2,CAWSVGSGGREQYF,TGTGCCTGGAGTGTAGGGAGCGGGGGGCGGGAGCAGTACTTC
NA,TRBJ2-7,TRBV4-1,TRBD2,CASSLQLPSGQSYEQYF,TGCGCCAGCAGCCTGCAGCTCCCTAGCGGGCAAAGCTACGAGCAGTACTTC
NA,TRBJ2-1,TRBV23-1,NA,CASSHPRVTGDEQFF,TGCGCCAGCAGTCACCCACGAGTAACGGGAGATGAGCAGTTCTTC
NA,TRBJ2-7,TRBV24-1,NA,CATSDEKGGRDEQYF,TGTGCCACCAGTGACGAAAAGGGGGGTCGGGACGAGCAGTACTTC
NA,TRBJ2-1,TRBV7-2,TRBD2,CASSLGLAEYNEQFF,TGTGCCAGCAGCTTAGGACTAGCGGAGTACAATGAGCAGTTCTTC
few,TRBJ2-7,TRBV5-5,NA,CASSLEQGRREQYF,TGTGCCAGCAGCTTGGAACAGGGAAGGCGCGAGCAGTACTTC
NA,TRBJ2-7,TRBV2,TRBD2,CASSEGTSGIEQYF,TGTGCCAGCAGTGAGGGGACTAGCGGCATCGAGCAGTACTTC
few,TRBJ2-7,TRBV28,TRBD1,CASSLGSHRGGEQYF,TGTGCCAGCAGTTTAGGCAGTCACAGGGGTGGGGAGCAGTACTTC
NA,TRBJ2-1,TRBV28,TRBD2,CASSFRGRGVEQFF,TGTGCCAGCAGTTTCCGCGGGAGAGGCGTTGAGCAGTTCTTC
NA,TRBJ1-5,TRBV24-1,NA,CATSDRGLCFRHQPQHF,TGTGCCACCAGTGATAGGGGACTTTGCTTTCGCCATCAGCCCCAGCATTTT
NA,TRBJ1-1,TRBV6-5,TRBD1,CASSRDRGGTEAFF,TGTGCCAGCAGTCGCGACAGGGGCGGGACTGAAGCTTTCTTT
NA,TRBJ2-3,TRBV6-1,NA,CASSEWVRYF,TGTGCCAGCAGTGAATGGGTGCGGTATTTT
NA,TRBJ2-1,TRBV24-1,TRBD2,CATSDFSSGTYNEQFF,TGTGCCACCAGTGATTTTTCTAGCGGCACCTACAATGAGCAGTTCTTC
NA,TRBJ2-1,TRBV7-2,NA,CASSSRNYNEQFF,TGTGCCAGCAGCAGTAGGAACTACAATGAGCAGTTCTTC
NA,TRBJ2-3,TRBV7-3,NA,CASSSGGTDTQYF,TGTGCCAGCAGCTCGGGGGGCACAGATACGCAGTATTTT
NA,TRBJ1-2,TRBV11-2,NA,CASSLDGAGYGYTF,TGTGCCAGCAGCTTAGATGGGGCGGGCTATGGCTACACCTTC
NA,TRBJ2-7,TRBV4-1,NA,CASSPMKALATGEQYF,TGCGCCAGCAGCCCGATGAAAGCGCTGGCGACGGGCGAGCAGTACTTC
NA,TRBJ1-2,TRBV10-3,NA,CAISGGENYGYTF,TGTGCCATCAGTGGTGGGGAGAACTATGGCTACACCTTC
NA,TRBJ2-2,TRBV9,TRBD2,CASSVDSSGTYNGELFF,TGTGCCAGCAGCGTAGATAGTAGCGGGACTTATAATGGGGAGCTGTTTTTT
NA,TRBJ1-3,TRBV4-2,TRBD1,CASSQDGRGGGTGRNTIYF,TGTGCCAGCAGCCAAGATGGACGGGGCGGGGGGACAGGACGGAACACCATATATTTT
NA,TRBJ1-5,TRBV2,NA,CASSPGHQPQHF,TGTGCCAGCAGTCCAGGACATCAGCCCCAGCATTTT
NA,TRBJ1-3,TRBV14,NA,CASSPRVSGNTIYF,TGTGCCAGCAGCCCACGGGTCTCTGGAAACACCATATATTTT
NA,TRBJ2-3,TRBV2,TRBD1,CASSRDSLDTQYF,TGTGCCAGCAGCCGGGACAGTTTAGATACGCAGTATTTT
NA,TRBJ1-4,TRBV19,NA,CASSIGLGNEKLFF,TGTGCCAGTAGTATTGGATTAGGAAATGAAAAACTGTTTTTT
NA,TRBJ2-1,TRBV7-2,NA,CASSPYNEQFF,TGTGCCAGCAGCCCTTATAATGAGCAGTTCTTC
once,TRBJ2-3,TRBV30,TRBD2,CAWSGLAGGFTDTQYF,TGTGCCTGGAGTGGGCTAGCGGGGGGTTTCACAGATACGCAGTATTTT
NA,TRBJ2-1,TRBV3-1/TRBV3-2,NA,CASSQGAGYNEQFF,TGTGCCAGCAGCCAAGGGGCAGGTTACAATGAGCAGTTCTTC
NA,TRBJ1-5,TRBV7-8,TRBD1,CASSRGQGSWQPQHF,TGTGCCAGCAGCCGGGGACAGGGGTCGTGGCAGCCCCAGCATTTT
NA,TRBJ2-3,TRBV14,TRBD2,CASSPSGRSTDTQYF,TGTGCCAGCAGCCCTAGCGGGAGGTCCACAGATACGCAGTATTTT
once,TRBJ1-4,TRBV5-6,NA,CASSQEAINEKLFF,TGTGCCAGCAGCCAGGAGGCGATAAATGAAAAACTGTTTTTT
few,TRBJ1-3,TRBV9,NA,CASSVEPLPGNTIYF,TGTGCCAGCAGCGTAGAGCCTCTCCCCGGAAACACCATATATTTT
NA,TRBJ2-7,TRBV6-5,NA,CASSSGSPPYEQYF,TGTGCCAGCAGTTCCGGGAGCCCCCCCTACGAGCAGTACTTC
once,TRBJ2-7,TRBV28,TRBD2,CASSHTRGTSGYEQYF,TGTGCCAGCAGCCACACACGCGGGACTAGCGGCTACGAGCAGTACTTC
NA,TRBJ2-1,TRBV7-3,TRBD2,CASSRTSGTPADEQFF,TGTGCCAGCAGTAGAACTAGCGGGACCCCCGCGGATGAGCAGTTCTTC
NA,TRBJ2-7,TRBV7-2,NA,CASSLVGGASYEQYF,TGTGCCAGCAGCTTAGTCGGGGGTGCCTCCTACGAGCAGTACTTC
NA,TRBJ1-2,TRBV12-5,NA,CASGSVFRDPTGNGYTF,TGTGCTAGTGGTTCGGTTTTCCGGGACCCGACGGGGAATGGCTACACCTTC
NA,TRBJ2-6,TRBV4-1,NA,CASSQDLSTGANVLTF,TGCGCCAGCAGCCAAGATTTGAGTACTGGGGCCAACGTCCTGACTTTC
NA,TRBJ2-7,TRBV2,NA,CASSPDYYEQYF,TGTGCCAGCAGCCCGGACTACTACGAGCAGTACTTC
NA,TRBJ1-6,TRBV27,NA,CASNTRVQGSPLHF,TGTGCCAGCAATACCCGGGTCCAGGGCTCACCCCTCCACTTT
NA,TRBJ2-1,TRBV9,NA,CASSVAEGGLGNEQFF,TGTGCCAGCAGCGTAGCTGAGGGGGGATTGGGGAATGAGCAGTTCTTC
NA,TRBJ1-1,TRBV10-1,NA,CASSEAQATEAFF,TGCGCCAGCAGTGAGGCACAGGCCACTGAAGCTTTCTTT